Shown below are 27 T cell receptor beta chains from a single sample sequenced in a study of cytomegalovirus exposure and HLA in healthy donors (dated by TCRdb to about 2017). The library was generated by the immunoSEQ multiplex PCR assay. The multiplex PCR relied on a mix of 60 forward primers for TCR Vbeta segments and 13 reverse primers for TCR Jbeta segments. What TCRdb holds here is the immuneACCESS table cut down to in-frame rearrangements. Part of the clones is not present; checked against another copy, under half of the missing clones reflect an unresolved V gene, and the others are unexplained. This sample is represented by 140,000 or so clones; around 75% of them were singletons. The ten largest make up 0.95% to 1.5% of the sample. The sample consisted of PBMCs. The receptors here all came from a female donor in good health and CMV-seronegative.

The rearrangement joins TRBV28 to TRBJ2-2; D unclear. The V and J ends lost 7 bases and 5 bases respectively, with 11 bases between them. CDR1 MDHEN and CDR2 SYDVKM come from the germline V gene. The CDR3 runs 13 residues. CDR3 DNA: TGTGCCAGCACGACACTGCCAACCGGGGAGCTGTTTTTT. This sequence encodes CASTTLPTGELFF. The whole variable domain, filled in from reference TRBV28 and TRBJ2-2, reads DVKVTQSSRYLVKRTGEKVFLECVQDMDHENMFWYRQDPGLGLRLIYFSYDVKMKEKGDIPEGYSVSREKKERFSLILESASTNQTSMYLCASTTLPTGELFFGEGSRLTVL.

This chain links TRBV4-1 with TRBJ2-7; D gene uncertain. Germline loops: CDR1 MGHRA, CDR2 YSYEKL. This CDR3 is 13 amino acids long. Trimming shortened V by 0 bases and J by 2 bases, and 5 bases separated the two germline ends. The CDR3 here is CASSQDFPYEQYF. In DNA, the CDR3 is TGCGCCAGCAGCCAAGACTTCCCCTACGAGCAGTACTTC.

J is TRBJ2-2 and V is TRBV19; D is perhaps TRBD2 (6 bases). The germline gives CDR1 LNHDA, CDR2 SQIVND (reference sequence). The ends were cut back, 3 bases at V and 7 bases at J, with 15 bases in the middle. The CDR3 sequence is 15 residues long. The CDR3 bases are TGTGCCAGTAGTATCCCAGGAGGGAATGGCGGGGAGCTGTTTTTT. Its translation: CASSIPGGNGGELFF.

This chain uses TRBV19 with TRBJ2-2, with 10 bases lining up with TRBD1. V lost 10 bases to trimming and J lost 4 bases; unmatched junction nucleotides: 6. The V gene's germline CDR1 is LNHDA and CDR2 SQIVND (reference sequence). The length of the CDR3 is 14 residues. The DNA for the CDR3 is TGTGCCACCCCGGGACAGGGGCCCACCGGGGAGCTGTTTTTT. This encodes CATPGQGPTGELFF.

This clone was seen a handful of times. This likely comes from a read error, as the CDR3 has no conserved phenylalanine or tryptophan at its end. The V and J genes are TRBV2 and TRBJ1-1; possibly TRBD1 for D (6 bases). V lost 6 bases to trimming and J lost 7 bases, with 21 bases between them. The CDR3 loop spans 15 amino acids. CDR1 is SNHLY, CDR2 FYNNEI, per germline. CDR3: CASRGHPGGNGEAFV. CDR3 DNA sequence: TGTGCCAGCAGGGGACACCCTGGGGGTAACGGTGAAGCTTTCGTT.

This clone was seen a handful of times. V gene TRBV2 combines with J gene TRBJ1-1; D remains ambiguous. The CDR3 is 10 amino acids. Trimming pared 5 bases from V and 11 bases from J, leaving 9 bases between. Germline CDR1 reads SNHLY; CDR2 reads FYNNEI. The CDR3 bases are TGTGCCAGCAGTTCAGCGTCGGCTTTCTTT. Translation: CASSSASAFF. Together with reference TRBV2 and TRBJ1-1, the CDR3 gives the full variable domain: EPEVTQTPSHQVTQMGQEVILRCVPISNHLYFYWYRQILGQKVEFLVSFYNNEISEKSEIFDDQFSVERPDGSNFTLKIRSTKLEDSAMYFCASSSASAFFGQGTRLTVV.

V is TRBV27 and J is TRBJ1-1, with TRBD1 matching 8 bases. The CDR3 length is 14 residues. CDR1 and CDR2 from the germline V gene are MNHEY and SMNVEV (reference sequence). J gave up 3 bases and V 4 bases, and 4 bases lay outside the gene matches. This CDR3 is CASSWDRSDTEAFF. CDR3 nucleotides: TGTGCCAGCAGTTGGGACAGGAGTGACACTGAAGCTTTCTTT.

V and J are TRBV6-5 and TRBJ2-7; possible D gene TRBD1, 5 bases. V shed 0 bases and J shed 3 bases, with 12 bases lying between them. Germline V lookup: CDR1 MNHEY, CDR2 SVGAGI. The CDR3 contains 15 residues. The CDR3 region is CASSYSGDSRYEQYF. The CDR3 DNA is TGTGCCAGCAGTTACTCAGGGGATAGCCGCTACGAGCAGTACTTC.

The CDR3 DNA reads as TGTGCCAGCAGCCAGACGGAGAGCAATCAGCCCCAGCATTTT. Translated, it gives CASSQTESNQPQHF. The chain uses TRBV7-9 and TRBJ1-5; no reliable D call. Trimming took 5 bases from V and 1 from J, leaving 9 bases between them. Per germline, CDR1 SEHNR and CDR2 FQNEAQ (reference sequence). The CDR3 spans 14 residues.

The sample holds a few counts of this clone. The rearrangement links TRBV6-5 to TRBJ2-3; 7 nucleotides line up with TRBD1. This CDR3 spans 15 amino acids. Losses at the gene ends were 2 bases for V and 0 bases for J; bases not matched to a gene: 2. CDR1 MNHEY and CDR2 SVGAGI come from the germline V gene. CDR3 sequence reads: CASSYKGASTDTQYF. CDR3 DNA sequence: TGTGCCAGCAGTTACAAGGGGGCTAGCACAGATACGCAGTATTTT.

The chain has TRBV28 and TRBJ2-3; maybe TRBD2 (6 bases). V dropped 1 base and J dropped 1 base, with 9 bases sitting between them. The CDR3 runs 15 residues. Looked up from germline, CDR1 is MDHEN and CDR2 is SYDVKM. In DNA, the CDR3 is TGTGCCAGCAGTTTATCGCGGGGTCGCACAGATACGCAGTATTTT. The encoded protein is CASSLSRGRTDTQYF.

The chain carries TRBV9 and TRBJ2-7; 10 bases map to TRBD2. V lost 0 bases, J lost 3 bases, and 3 bases stayed unmatched. Germline CDR1 is SGDLS and CDR2 is YYNGEE. The CDR3 sequence is 15 residues long. As DNA, the CDR3 is TGTGCCAGCAGCGTAGGAGCTAGCGGGAGCTACGAGCAGTACTTC. Protein product: CASSVGASGSYEQYF.

The rearrangement joins TRBV28 to TRBJ1-2, with 7 bases aligning to TRBD1. CDR1 is MDHEN and CDR2 is SYDVKM in the germline V gene. CDR3 length equals 14 residues. With 3 bases clipped from V and 8 bases from J, the junction kept 9 bases outside the gene matches. The CDR3 bases are TGTGCCAGCAGTTTCCTAGGGGGCTATGTGGGCTACACCTTC. Translating it yields CASSFLGGYVGYTF.

V and J are TRBV28 and TRBJ2-7, with 8 bases aligning to TRBD1. The germline gives CDR1 MDHEN, CDR2 SYDVKM. J gave up 0 bases and V 6 bases, and 7 bases lay outside the gene matches. This CDR3 is 15 amino acids long. Written as DNA, the CDR3 is TGTGCCAGCAGCCCAAGGACAGGGCTCTCCTACGAGCAGTACTTC. Translation: CASSPRTGLSYEQYF.

V and J are TRBV25-1 and TRBJ1-2; D gene ambiguous. This CDR3 contains 12 residues. The V gene lost 6 bases and the J gene lost 4 bases, with 9 bases spanning the gap. Germline CDR1 MGHDK, CDR2 SYGVNS. Here the CDR3 reads CASSQDSYGYTF. The CDR3 nucleotides read TGTGCCAGCAGCCAAGACTCCTATGGCTACACCTTC.

This chain uses TRBV5-1 with TRBJ2-7; D is perhaps TRBD1 (6 bases). With 4 bases removed from V and 0 bases from J, the gap between germline ends came to 11 bases. The CDR3 totals 14 residues. Germline V CDR1 and CDR2: SGHRS, YFSETQ. The CDR3, as DNA: TGCGCCAGCAGCCCCGGACAGAGCTCCTACGAGCAGTACTTC. Encoded protein: CASSPGQSSYEQYF.

The chain carries TRBV19 and TRBJ2-7; 7 bases are shared with TRBD2. The CDR3 is 14 residues long. CDR1 LNHDA and CDR2 SQIVND come from the germline V gene (reference sequence). V shed 4 bases, J shed 3 bases, and the junction held 6 bases outside the gene matches. The CDR3 coding sequence is TGTGCCAGTAGTAACCAGCGGGGAAACTACGAGCAGTACTTC. Amino acid sequence: CASSNQRGNYEQYF.

V gene TRBV28 combines with J gene TRBJ2-3, with 8 bases lining up with TRBD2. The length of the CDR3 is 17 residues. The J segment lost 4 bases and the V segment lost 2 bases, leaving 11 bases of the junction unmatched. Germline CDR1 MDHEN, CDR2 SYDVKM. The CDR3 is CASSLGHPPGRADTQYF. DNA of the CDR3: TGTGCCAGCAGTTTAGGGCACCCCCCCGGGAGGGCAGATACGCAGTATTTT.

This clone has just one count. V usage is TRBV14 and J usage is TRBJ1-2; the match to TRBD1 covers 7 bases. V shed 4 bases, J shed 4 bases, and the junction held 3 bases outside the gene matches. Germline CDR1 reads SGHDN; CDR2 reads FVKESK. This CDR3 region has 13 residues. CDR3 amino acids: CASSPGDSYGYTF. The CDR3 DNA is TGTGCCAGCAGCCCAGGGGACAGCTATGGCTACACCTTC.

The V call is TRBV27, the J call TRBJ2-2, with no clear D. V lost 7 bases to trimming and J lost 3 bases, with 9 bases between them. CDR3 length: 13 amino acids. CDR1 and CDR2 from the germline V gene are MNHEY and SMNVEV (reference sequence). The chain's CDR3 is CASTLSYTGELFF. CDR3 coding DNA: TGTGCCAGCACCCTTAGTTACACCGGGGAGCTGTTTTTT.

This clone was observed a single time. DNA of the CDR3: TGTGCCAGCAGTTTGACTAGCGGGATGGAAGAGACCCAGTACTTC. Amino acid sequence: CASSLTSGMEETQYF. The V call is TRBV27, the J call TRBJ2-5, with 11 bases lining up with TRBD2. Germline V CDR1 and CDR2: MNHEY, SMNVEV (reference sequence). The CDR3 has 15 residues. J gave up 3 bases and V 3 bases, and 3 bases lay outside the gene matches.

The V and J genes are TRBV5-8 and TRBJ2-7, with 9 positions matching TRBD1. Germline V CDR1 and CDR2: SGHTS, YDEGEE. The junction had 4 bases not matched to a gene; V was cut back by 0 bases and J by 3 bases. This CDR3 spans 15 amino acids. CDR3 nucleotide sequence: TGTGCCAGCAGCTTGGAAGGGGGACAGGGCTACGAGCAGTACTTC. Its protein product is CASSLEGGQGYEQYF.

The rearrangement joins TRBV9 to TRBJ2-5; 7 bases match TRBD1. CDR3 length: 14 residues. Germline CDR1 is SGDLS and CDR2 is YYNGEE. The trim removed 0 bases at V and 3 bases at J, leaving 2 bases unmatched. CDR3 nucleotide sequence: TGTGCCAGCAGCGTAGGGGACAGAAAAGAGACCCAGTACTTC. Translated, it gives CASSVGDRKETQYF. Looking up the rest from reference TRBV9 and TRBJ2-5 gives the full variable domain: DSGVTQTPKHLITATGQRVTLRCSPRSGDLSVYWYQQSLDQGLQFLIQYYNGEERAKGNILERFSAQQFPDLHSELNLSSLELGDSALYFCASSVGDRKETQYFGPGTRLLVL.

This chain joins TRBV9 and TRBJ1-5, with a possible D match to TRBD1 (5 bases). There are 14 residues in the CDR3. V dropped 2 bases and J dropped 7 bases, with 13 bases sitting between them. Germline V gene data show CDR1 as SGDLS and CDR2 as YYNGEE. DNA of the CDR3: TGTGCCAGCAGCGTTTATACCCGGGGGCAGCCCCAGCATTTT. Translated, it gives CASSVYTRGQPQHF.

The CDR3: CASSFVRLAGFEQYF. The CDR3 nucleotides read TGTGCCAGCAGTTTCGTTCGACTAGCGGGATTCGAGCAGTACTTC. The chain recombines TRBV6-1 with TRBJ2-7; 11 positions agree with TRBD2. J lost 6 bases, V lost 5 bases, and 9 bases had no gene match. Germline lookup yields CDR1 MNHNS and CDR2 SASEGT. The CDR3 contains 15 residues.

The V call is TRBV15, the J call TRBJ2-6; TRBD1 matches 8 bases. The CDR3 consists of 20 residues. In germline, CDR1 is LNHNV, CDR2 YYDKDF (reference sequence). J was trimmed by 0 bases and V by 0 bases; bases with no gene match: 10. In DNA, the CDR3 is TGTGCCACCAGCAGAGATCTGGGTAGCAGGGGGCGCTCTGGGGCCAACGTCCTGACTTTC. It encodes CATSRDLGSRGRSGANVLTF. The variable domain in full, completed from reference TRBV15 and TRBJ2-6, reads DAMVIQNPRYQVTQFGKPVTLSCSQTLNHNVMYWYQQKSSQAPKLLFHYYDKDFNNEADTPDNFQSRRPNTSFCFLDIRSPGLGDTAMYLCATSRDLGSRGRSGANVLTFGAGSRLTVL.

The chain recombines TRBV2 with TRBJ2-5; TRBD2 agrees at 11 bases. CDR1 is SNHLY, CDR2 FYNNEI, per germline. V lost 3 bases and J lost 5; bases outside the gene matches: 5. The CDR3 has 15 amino acids. CDR3 sequence reads: CASSDRSGRGETQYF. Here the CDR3 DNA reads TGTGCCAGCAGTGATCGTAGCGGGAGGGGGGAGACCCAGTACTTC. The whole variable domain, remainder taken from reference TRBV2 and TRBJ2-5, is EPEVTQTPSHQVTQMGQEVILRCVPISNHLYFYWYRQILGQKVEFLVSFYNNEISEKSEIFDDQFSVERPDGSNFTLKIRSTKLEDSAMYFCASSDRSGRGETQYFGPGTRLLVL.